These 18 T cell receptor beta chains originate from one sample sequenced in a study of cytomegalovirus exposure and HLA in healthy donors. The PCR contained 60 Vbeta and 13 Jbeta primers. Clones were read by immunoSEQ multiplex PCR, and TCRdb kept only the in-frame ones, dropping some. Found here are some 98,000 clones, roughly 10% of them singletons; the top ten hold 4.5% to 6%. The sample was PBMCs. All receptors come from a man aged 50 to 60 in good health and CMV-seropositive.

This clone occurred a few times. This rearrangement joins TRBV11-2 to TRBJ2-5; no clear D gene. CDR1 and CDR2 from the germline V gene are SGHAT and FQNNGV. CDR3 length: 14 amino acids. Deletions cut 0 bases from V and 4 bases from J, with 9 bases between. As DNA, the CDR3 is TGTGCCAGCAGCTTAGATAGACACCGAGAGACCCAGTACTTC. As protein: CASSLDRHRETQYF.

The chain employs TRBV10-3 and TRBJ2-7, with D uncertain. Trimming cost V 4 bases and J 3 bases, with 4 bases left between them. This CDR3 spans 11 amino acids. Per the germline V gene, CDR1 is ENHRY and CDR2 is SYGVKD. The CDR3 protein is CAISGGYEQYF. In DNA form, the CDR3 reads TGTGCCATCAGTGGCGGCTACGAGCAGTACTTC.

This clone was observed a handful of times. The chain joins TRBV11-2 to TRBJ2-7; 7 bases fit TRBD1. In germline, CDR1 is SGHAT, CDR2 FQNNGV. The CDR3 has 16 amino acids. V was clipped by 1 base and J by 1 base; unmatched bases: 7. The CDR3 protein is CASSLGNEGASYEQYF. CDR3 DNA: TGTGCCAGCAGCTTAGGCAACGAGGGGGCGTCCTACGAGCAGTACTTC.

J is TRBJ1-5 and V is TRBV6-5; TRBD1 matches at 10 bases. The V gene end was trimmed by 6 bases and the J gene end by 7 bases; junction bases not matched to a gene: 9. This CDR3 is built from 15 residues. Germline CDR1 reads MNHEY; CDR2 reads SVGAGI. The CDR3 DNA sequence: TGTGCCAGCAGAAGAACCGGGACAGGGGACCAGCCCCAGCATTTT. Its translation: CASRRTGTGDQPQHF.

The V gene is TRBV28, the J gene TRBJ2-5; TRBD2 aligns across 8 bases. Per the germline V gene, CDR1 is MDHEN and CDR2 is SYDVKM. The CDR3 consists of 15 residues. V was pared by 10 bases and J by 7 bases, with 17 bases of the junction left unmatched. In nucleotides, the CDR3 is TGTGCCACAAGGGGCGGGGGGCGCCCCCGGCCGACCCAGTACTTC. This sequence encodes CATRGGGRPRPTQYF.

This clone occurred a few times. The CDR3 region is CAISESTGTSTDTQYF. CDR3 DNA: TGTGCCATCAGTGAGTCAACCGGGACTAGCACAGATACGCAGTATTTT. V and J are TRBV10-3 and TRBJ2-3, with D possibly TRBD2 on 6 matching bases. Deletions cut 0 bases from V and 0 bases from J, with 10 bases between. The germline V gene has CDR1 ENHRY and CDR2 SYGVKD. This CDR3 comprises 16 residues.

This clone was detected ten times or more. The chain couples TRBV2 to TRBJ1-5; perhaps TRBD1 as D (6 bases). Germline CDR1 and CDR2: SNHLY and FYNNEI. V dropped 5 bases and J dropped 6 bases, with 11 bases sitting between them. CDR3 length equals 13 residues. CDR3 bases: TGTGCCAGCAGTTTGGACAGTCGTCAGCCCCAGCATTTT. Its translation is CASSLDSRQPQHF.

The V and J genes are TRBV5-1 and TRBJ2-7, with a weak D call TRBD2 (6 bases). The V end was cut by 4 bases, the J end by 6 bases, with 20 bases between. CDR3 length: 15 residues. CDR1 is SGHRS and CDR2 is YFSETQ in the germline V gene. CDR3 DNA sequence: TGCGCCAGCAGCCCAGGGACTTCTCCCAGTCCCGAGCAGTACTTC. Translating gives CASSPGTSPSPEQYF.

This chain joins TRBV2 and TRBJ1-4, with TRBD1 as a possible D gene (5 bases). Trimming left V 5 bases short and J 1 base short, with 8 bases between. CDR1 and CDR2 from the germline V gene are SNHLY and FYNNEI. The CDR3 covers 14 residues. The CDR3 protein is CASSQTGTNEKLFF. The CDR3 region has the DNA TGTGCCAGCAGTCAAACAGGAACTAATGAAAAACTGTTTTTT.

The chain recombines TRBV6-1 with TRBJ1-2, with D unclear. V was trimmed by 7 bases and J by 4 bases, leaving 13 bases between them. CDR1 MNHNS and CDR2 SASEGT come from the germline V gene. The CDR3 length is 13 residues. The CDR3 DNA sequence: TGTGCCAGCACTCCAAGCCGGGGCTATGGCTACACCTTC. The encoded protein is CASTPSRGYGYTF.

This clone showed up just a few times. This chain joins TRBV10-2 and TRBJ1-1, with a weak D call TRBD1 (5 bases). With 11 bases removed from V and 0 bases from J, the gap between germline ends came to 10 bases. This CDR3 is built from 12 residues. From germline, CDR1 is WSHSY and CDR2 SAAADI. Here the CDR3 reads CACGALNTEAFF. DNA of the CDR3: TGCGCCTGCGGGGCTTTGAACACTGAAGCTTTCTTT.

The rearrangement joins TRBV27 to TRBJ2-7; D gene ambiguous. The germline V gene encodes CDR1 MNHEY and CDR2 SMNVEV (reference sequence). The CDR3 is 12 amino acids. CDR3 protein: CVQVRSEGEQYF. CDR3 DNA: TGTGTCCAGGTGAGATCTGAAGGCGAGCAGTACTTC.

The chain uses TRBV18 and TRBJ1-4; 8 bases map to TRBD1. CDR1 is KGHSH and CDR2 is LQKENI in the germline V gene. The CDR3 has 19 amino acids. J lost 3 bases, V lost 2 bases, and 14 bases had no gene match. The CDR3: CASSPGRDRRPTANEKLFF. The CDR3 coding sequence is TGTGCCAGCTCACCAGGCCGGGACAGGCGGCCCACAGCTAATGAAAAACTGTTTTTT.

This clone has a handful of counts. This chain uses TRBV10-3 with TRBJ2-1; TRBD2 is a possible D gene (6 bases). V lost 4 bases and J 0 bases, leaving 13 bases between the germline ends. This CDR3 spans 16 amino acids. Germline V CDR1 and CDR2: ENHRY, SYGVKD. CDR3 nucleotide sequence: TGTGCCATCAGTGTGCACGCGGGGAGCTCCTACAATGAGCAGTTCTTC. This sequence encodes CAISVHAGSSYNEQFF.

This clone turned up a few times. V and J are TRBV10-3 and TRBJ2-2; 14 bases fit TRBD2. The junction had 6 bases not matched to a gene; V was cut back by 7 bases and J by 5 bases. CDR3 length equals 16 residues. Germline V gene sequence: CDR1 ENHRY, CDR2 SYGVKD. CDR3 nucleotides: TGTGCCATCAAAGGGGGGACTAGCGGGAGAACCGGGGAGCTGTTTTTT. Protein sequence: CAIKGGTSGRTGELFF.

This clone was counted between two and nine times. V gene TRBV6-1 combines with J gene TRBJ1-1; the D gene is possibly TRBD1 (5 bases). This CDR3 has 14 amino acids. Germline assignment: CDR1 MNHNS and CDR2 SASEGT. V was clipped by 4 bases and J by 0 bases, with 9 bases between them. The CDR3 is CASSGGRLNTEAFF. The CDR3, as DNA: TGTGCCAGCAGTGGGGGCAGACTGAACACTGAAGCTTTCTTT.

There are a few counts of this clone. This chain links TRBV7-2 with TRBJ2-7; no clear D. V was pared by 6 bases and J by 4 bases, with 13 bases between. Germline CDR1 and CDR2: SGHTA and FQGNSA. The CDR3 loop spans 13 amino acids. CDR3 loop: CASSQFGPYEQYF. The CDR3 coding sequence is TGTGCCAGCAGTCAATTTGGGCCGTACGAGCAGTACTTC.

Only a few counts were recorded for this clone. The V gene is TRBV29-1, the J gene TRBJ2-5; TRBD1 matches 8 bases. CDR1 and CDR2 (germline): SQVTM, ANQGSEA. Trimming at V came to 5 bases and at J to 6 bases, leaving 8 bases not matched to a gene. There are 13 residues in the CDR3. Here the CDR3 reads CSVQGQGLQTQYF. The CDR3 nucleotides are TGCAGCGTTCAAGGACAGGGTTTGCAGACCCAGTACTTC.